This entry lists 19 T cell receptor beta chains sequenced from one sample in a study of blood T cell repertoires in COVID-19. Only in-frame clones appear in the TCRdb table, and some are missing; sequencing was by immunoSEQ multiplex PCR. Of 80,000 to 90,000 clones listed, approximately 86% were seen once; the top ten hold more than 1%. Sequenced input: peripheral blood. The receptors originated from a man aged 80 or over with active or convalescent COVID-19.

The CDR3, as DNA: TGTGCCAGCAACCTTTTAGTCACCGGGGAGCTGTTTTTT. It encodes CASNLLVTGELFF. The chain has TRBV13 and TRBJ2-2; D remains ambiguous. CDR1 and CDR2 from the germline V gene are PRHDT and FYEKMQ (reference sequence). CDR3 length: 13 residues. With 7 bases removed from V and 4 bases from J, the gap between germline ends came to 10 bases.

The rearrangement uses TRBV5-5 and TRBJ2-2; 7 positions agree with TRBD1. J lost 1 base, V lost 4 bases, and 4 bases had no gene match. Looked up from germline, CDR1 is SGHKS and CDR2 is YYEKEE (reference sequence). The CDR3 runs 15 residues. CDR3 sequence: CASSTWTGNTGELFF. The CDR3 DNA is TGTGCCAGCAGCACCTGGACAGGGAACACCGGGGAGCTGTTTTTT.

This chain links TRBV27 with TRBJ2-7; the D gene is possibly TRBD1 (6 bases). The V end was cut by 6 bases, the J end by 6 bases, with 21 bases between. The CDR3 contains 15 residues. CDR1 is MNHEY and CDR2 is SMNVEV in the germline V gene (reference sequence). The CDR3: CASSLGQRRNGEQYF. The CDR3 DNA is TGTGCCAGCAGCTTAGGACAGCGCAGAAACGGCGAGCAGTACTTC.

The rearrangement joins TRBV28 to TRBJ2-1; 7 bases are a match to TRBD1. The trim removed 5 bases at V and 0 bases at J, leaving 4 bases unmatched. In germline, CDR1 is MDHEN, CDR2 SYDVKM. There are 15 residues in the CDR3. The CDR3 DNA reads as TGTGCCAGCAGTGCACAGGGGTACTCCTACAATGAGCAGTTCTTC. Translation gives CASSAQGYSYNEQFF.

The chain uses TRBV7-9 and TRBJ2-7, with 7 bases matching TRBD1. The CDR3 runs to 13 residues. V gave up 11 bases and J gave up 2 bases; unmatched junction bases: 9. Germline values: CDR1 SEHNR, CDR2 FQNEAQ (reference sequence). As DNA, the CDR3 is TGTGCCGGCGACAGGGTGGGGGCCTACGAGCAGTACTTC. Amino acids: CAGDRVGAYEQYF.

The rearrangement joins TRBV18 to TRBJ1-6, with D perhaps matching TRBD1 (6 bases). The V end was cut by 4 bases, the J end by 1 base, with 8 bases between. The CDR3 has 15 residues. Germline V gives CDR1 KGHSH, CDR2 LQKENI. CDR3 nucleotides: TGTGCCAGCTCACTCGGACAGTCCTATAATTCACCCCTCCACTTT. It specifies CASSLGQSYNSPLHF.

The rearrangement uses TRBV4-3 and TRBJ1-2, with TRBD1 identical over 7 bases. Per the germline V gene, CDR1 is LGHNA and CDR2 is YSLEER. Germline trimming cut 8 bases from V and 3 bases from J; bases unmatched to any gene: 6. This CDR3 spans 13 amino acids. The CDR3 here is CASSAQGDYGYTF. The DNA of the CDR3 is TGCGCCAGCTCCGCCCAGGGGGACTATGGCTACACCTTC.

J is TRBJ1-3 and V is TRBV16; D gene uncertain. The CDR3 totals 18 residues. V lost 7 bases and J lost 0, with 22 bases in between. CDR1 KGHSY and CDR2 FQNENV come from the germline V gene. The CDR3 spells CASTLPATTLASGNTIYF. The CDR3 DNA sequence: TGTGCCAGCACCCTCCCTGCTACGACTCTTGCCTCTGGAAACACCATATATTTT.

V is TRBV5-4 and J is TRBJ1-2; D unclear. The V end was cut by 5 bases, the J end by 2 bases, with 16 bases between. The CDR3 length is 15 residues. Germline-derived CDR1 and CDR2 are SGHNT and YYREEE (reference sequence). The CDR3 bases are TGTGCCAGCAGTGCGGCAAACGCCTGGAACTATGGCTACACCTTC. Protein sequence: CASSAANAWNYGYTF.

This clone was seen just once. The J gene is TRBJ1-4, the V gene TRBV30; 7 bases match TRBD1. J was trimmed by 2 bases and V by 4 bases; bases with no gene match: 7. Per germline, CDR1 GTSNPN and CDR2 SVGIG (reference sequence). CDR3 length equals 15 residues. Here the CDR3 DNA reads TGTGCCTGGACGACAGGGACGGGCACTAATGAAAAACTGTTTTTT. Translating gives CAWTTGTGTNEKLFF. Complete variable domain (other parts from reference TRBV30 and TRBJ1-4): SQTIHQWPATLVQPVGSPLSLECTVEGTSNPNLYWYRQAAGRGLQLLFYSVGIGQISSEVPQNLSASRPQDRQFILSSKKLLLSDSGFYLCAWTTGTGTNEKLFFGSGTQLSVL.

The chain couples TRBV4-2 to TRBJ1-1; 7 nucleotides line up with TRBD1. V shed 7 bases, J shed 0 bases, and the junction held 5 bases outside the gene matches. CDR1 LGHNA and CDR2 YNFKEQ come from the germline V gene. CDR3 length: 14 amino acids. CDR3 loop: CASTPGQMNTEAFF. The DNA for the CDR3 is TGTGCCAGCACCCCGGGACAGATGAACACTGAAGCTTTCTTT.

This chain connects TRBV6-2 or TRBV6-3 to TRBJ2-1; the match to TRBD2 covers 9 bases. This CDR3 has 16 residues. Germline assignment: CDR1 MNHEY and CDR2 SVGEGT. J was trimmed by 0 bases and V by 1 base; bases with no gene match: 1. CDR3: CASSYFSGSSYNEQFF. The CDR3 DNA reads TGTGCCAGCAGTTACTTTAGCGGGAGCTCCTACAATGAGCAGTTCTTC.

V and J are TRBV30 and TRBJ2-7; 7 bases agree with TRBD1. The CDR3 loop spans 18 amino acids. Germline V gene lookup returns CDR1 GTSNPN and CDR2 SVGIG (reference sequence). The CDR3 coding sequence is TGTGCAGGGGGTAAGGGACAGACCTCCCGCCGGAGCTCCTACGAGCAGTACTTC. Amino acids: CAGGKGQTSRRSSYEQYF.

The chain uses TRBV7-6 and TRBJ1-4, with D possibly matching TRBD1 (6 bases). The CDR3 has 15 residues. With 3 bases removed from V and 7 bases from J, the gap between germline ends came to 15 bases. The germline V gene has CDR1 SGHVS and CDR2 FNYEAQ. The CDR3 sequence is CASSLGGGLSEKLFF. The CDR3, as DNA: TGTGCCAGCAGCTTGGGCGGGGGGCTGAGTGAAAAACTGTTTTTT.

The V call is TRBV6-5, the J call TRBJ1-4, with TRBD1 matching over 7 bases. The CDR3 totals 14 residues. The V and J ends lost 0 bases and 8 bases, in that order; junction bases with no gene match: 3. Germline CDR1 reads MNHEY; CDR2 reads SVGAGI. CDR3 region: CASSYSAGGEKLFF. CDR3 coding DNA: TGTGCCAGCAGTTACTCGGCAGGGGGGGAAAAACTGTTTTTT.

The V gene is TRBV27, the J gene TRBJ1-2; D unclear. Germline-derived CDR1 and CDR2 are MNHEY and SMNVEV (reference sequence). The CDR3 extends over 13 amino acids. V lost 2 bases to trimming and J lost 6 bases, with 10 bases between them. CDR3 DNA: TGTGCCAGCAGTTTACTGGCCGGGGATGGCTACACCTTC. It codes for CASSLLAGDGYTF.

The J gene is TRBJ1-3, the V gene TRBV7-9, with no clear D. The germline V and J ends were trimmed by 1 base and 5 bases, with 9 bases remaining between them. The germline CDR1 and CDR2 sequences are SEHNR and FQNEAQ (reference sequence). This CDR3 has 14 residues. The CDR3 DNA reads as TGTGCCAGCAGCTTAGATTCTACCCGAAACACCATATATTTT. Amino acids: CASSLDSTRNTIYF. Full variable domain (remainder filled in from reference TRBV7-9 and TRBJ1-3): DTGVSQNPRHKITKRGQNVTFRCDPISEHNRLYWYRQTLGQGPEFLTYFQNEAQLEKSRLLSDRFSAERPKGSFSTLEIQRTEQGDSAMYLCASSLDSTRNTIYFGEGSWLTVV.

V is TRBV28 and J is TRBJ2-4; D may be TRBD2 (6 bases). The CDR3 runs 16 residues. V was cut by 5 bases and J by 4 bases, with 18 bases left in between. Per germline, CDR1 MDHEN and CDR2 SYDVKM. The CDR3: CASSPSGAGTKNIQYF. The CDR3 region has the DNA TGTGCCAGCAGTCCCTCGGGAGCAGGGACTAAAAACATTCAGTACTTC. Full variable domain (remainder filled in from reference TRBV28 and TRBJ2-4): DVKVTQSSRYLVKRTGEKVFLECVQDMDHENMFWYRQDPGLGLRLIYFSYDVKMKEKGDIPEGYSVSREKKERFSLILESASTNQTSMYLCASSPSGAGTKNIQYFGAGTRLSVL.

The rearrangement uses TRBV6-1 and TRBJ2-2, with unresolved D. Germline values: CDR1 MNHNS, CDR2 SASEGT. This CDR3 region has 12 residues. Trimming left V 2 bases short and J 7 bases short, with 5 bases between. The CDR3 DNA follows: TGTGCCAGCAGTGAATTCATCGGGGAGCTGTTTTTT. Residues: CASSEFIGELFF.